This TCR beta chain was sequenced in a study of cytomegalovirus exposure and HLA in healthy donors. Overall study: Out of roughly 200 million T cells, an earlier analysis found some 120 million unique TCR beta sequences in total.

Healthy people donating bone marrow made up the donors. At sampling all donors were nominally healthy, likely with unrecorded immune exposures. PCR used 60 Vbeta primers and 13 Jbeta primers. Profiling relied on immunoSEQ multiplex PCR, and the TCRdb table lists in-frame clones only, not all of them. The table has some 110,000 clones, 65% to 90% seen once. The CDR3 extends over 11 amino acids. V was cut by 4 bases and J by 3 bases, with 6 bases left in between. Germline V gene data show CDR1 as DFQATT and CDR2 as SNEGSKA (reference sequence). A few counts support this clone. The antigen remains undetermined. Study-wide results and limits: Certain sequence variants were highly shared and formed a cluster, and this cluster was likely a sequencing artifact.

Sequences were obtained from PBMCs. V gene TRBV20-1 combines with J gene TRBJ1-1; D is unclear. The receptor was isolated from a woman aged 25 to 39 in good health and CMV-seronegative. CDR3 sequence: CSAIYDTEAFF. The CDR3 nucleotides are TGCAGTGCTATTTATGACACTGAAGCTTTCTTT.